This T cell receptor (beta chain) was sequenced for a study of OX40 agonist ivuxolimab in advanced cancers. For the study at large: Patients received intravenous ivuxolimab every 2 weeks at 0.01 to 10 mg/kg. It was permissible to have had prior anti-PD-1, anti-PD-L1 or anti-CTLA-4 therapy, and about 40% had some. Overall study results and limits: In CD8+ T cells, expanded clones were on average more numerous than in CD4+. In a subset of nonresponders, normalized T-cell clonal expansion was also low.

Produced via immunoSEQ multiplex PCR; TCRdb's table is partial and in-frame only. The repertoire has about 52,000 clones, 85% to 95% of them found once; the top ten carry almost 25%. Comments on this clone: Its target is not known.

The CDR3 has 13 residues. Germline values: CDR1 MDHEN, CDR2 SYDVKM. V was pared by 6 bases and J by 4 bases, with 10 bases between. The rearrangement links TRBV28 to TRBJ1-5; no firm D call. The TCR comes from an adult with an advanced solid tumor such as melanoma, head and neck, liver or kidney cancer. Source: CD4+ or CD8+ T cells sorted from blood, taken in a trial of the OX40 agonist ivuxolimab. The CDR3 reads CASRAPVNQPQHF. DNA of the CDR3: TGTGCCAGCAGGGCCCCGGTGAATCAGCCCCAGCATTTT.